This is a list of T cell receptor beta chains from one sample in a study of cytomegalovirus exposure and HLA in healthy donors. The table came from immunoSEQ multiplex PCR; TCRdb's copy has only in-frame clones and leaves some out. The repertoire consists of around 150,000 clones, with over 75% occurring once and the leading ten covering around 6.2%. Sample: PBMCs. The source is a man between 25 and 39 years old in good health and CMV-seropositive. Both conserved end residues are part of each CDR3. A D gene is named only where the DNA matches it firmly. Clone sizes are given selectively: once, few, many, or a class where the clone is expanded.

J gene | D gene | V gene | clone size | CDR3 protein | CDR3 DNA
TRBJ1-1 | TRBD1 | TRBV4-2 | few | CASSPSSGQRNTEAFF | TGTGCCAGCAGCCCATCCTCGGGACAGAGGAACACTGAAGCTTTCTTT
TRBJ1-2 | TRBD1 | TRBV18 | . | CASSPIGQGYNWYGYTF | TGTGCCAGCTCACCAATAGGACAGGGGTATAACTGGTATGGCTACACCTTC
TRBJ2-2 | TRBD1 | TRBV5-8 | . | CASSLEWGQLNTGELFF | TGTGCCAGCAGCTTGGAATGGGGACAGTTGAACACCGGGGAGCTGTTTTTT
TRBJ1-6 | TRBD1 | TRBV9 | . | CASSVPGQGFYSPLHF | TGTGCCAGCAGCGTTCCGGGACAGGGGTTCTACTCACCCCTCCACTTT
TRBJ2-3 | TRBD2 | TRBV30 | . | CAWASGVRDTQYF | TGTGCCTGGGCCAGCGGGGTACGGGATACGCAGTATTTT
TRBJ2-1 | . | TRBV4-3 | . | CASSQDLLLVGVGYNEQFF | TGCGCCAGCAGCCAAGATTTACTTCTCGTAGGGGTAGGCTACAATGAGCAGTTCTTC
TRBJ2-3 | . | TRBV5-8 | few | CASRRGQRTSTDTQYF | TGTGCCAGCCGCCGTGGACAGAGAACTAGCACAGATACGCAGTATTTT
TRBJ2-1 | TRBD2 | TRBV19 | . | CASSTIPGLPSYNEQFF | TGTGCCAGTAGTACCATCCCGGGACTACCCTCCTACAATGAGCAGTTCTTC
TRBJ1-4 | TRBD1 | TRBV9 | . | CASSKGGFYEKLFF | TGTGCCAGCAGCAAAGGGGGCTTTTACGAAAAACTGTTTTTT
TRBJ2-2 | TRBD1 | TRBV15 | few | CATKDRDNAGELFF | TGTGCCACCAAGGACAGGGACAACGCCGGGGAGCTGTTTTTT
TRBJ2-7 | . | TRBV5-4 | . | CASSYRDSYEQYF | TGTGCCAGCAGCTACAGGGATTCCTACGAGCAGTACTTC
TRBJ1-2 | . | TRBV7-2 | . | CASSLVGSGYTF | TGTGCCAGCAGCTTAGTAGGGAGCGGCTACACCTTC
TRBJ2-7 | TRBD1 | TRBV2 | . | CASSKLRDRGPSEQYF | TGTGCCAGCAGTAAGCTACGCGACAGGGGGCCGAGCGAGCAGTACTTC
TRBJ1-2 | TRBD1 | TRBV29-1 | . | CSVEGRGRNYGYTF | TGCAGCGTTGAAGGGAGGGGGCGTAACTATGGCTACACCTTC
TRBJ2-7 | TRBD1 | TRBV14 | . | CASSPHAGQGNEQYF | TGTGCCAGCAGCCCCCATGCGGGACAGGGGAACGAGCAGTACTTC
TRBJ2-7 | TRBD2 | TRBV7-2 | . | CASSSTGTSFYEQYF | TGTGCCAGCAGCTCTACCGGGACTAGCTTCTACGAGCAGTACTTC
TRBJ2-3 | . | TRBV30 | . | CAWSVLGNTDTQYF | TGTGCCTGGAGTGTACTGGGCAACACAGATACGCAGTATTTT
TRBJ1-6 | . | TRBV12-5 | . | CASGLGQINSPLHF | TGTGCTAGTGGCCTTGGACAGATTAATTCACCCCTCCACTTT
TRBJ2-7 | TRBD2 | TRBV5-4 | . | CASSEKRGAAYEQYF | TGTGCCAGCAGCGAGAAGCGGGGGGCCGCCTACGAGCAGTACTTC
TRBJ1-6 | . | TRBV5-1 | . | CASSPDSFNSPLHF | TGCGCCAGCAGCCCGGACAGCTTTAATTCACCCCTCCACTTT
TRBJ1-5 | . | TRBV27 | . | CASSASAGHVIKPQHF | TGTGCCAGCAGTGCTTCGGCAGGACACGTCATTAAGCCCCAGCATTTT
TRBJ1-1 | . | TRBV19 | . | CASMIQVNTEAFF | TGTGCCAGTATGATACAGGTGAACACTGAAGCTTTCTTT
TRBJ2-7 | TRBD2 | TRBV5-1 | . | CASRLIAGGGRSSYEQYF | TGCGCCAGCAGGTTAATAGCGGGAGGTGGAAGGAGCTCCTACGAGCAGTACTTC
TRBJ2-3 | . | TRBV11-3 | . | CASSPGFGQDTQYF | TGTGCCAGCAGCCCAGGGTTCGGTCAGGATACGCAGTATTTT
TRBJ1-4 | TRBD1 | TRBV28 | . | CASSTQGAGKLFF | TGTGCCAGCAGTACGCAGGGGGCCGGAAAACTGTTTTTT
TRBJ2-2 | . | TRBV6-1 | . | CASSGRDRNTGELFF | TGTGCCAGCAGTGGGCGAGACAGGAACACCGGGGAGCTGTTTTTT
TRBJ2-5 | . | TRBV6-5 | . | CASSRDSLDEETQYF | TGTGCCAGCAGTCGCGACAGCCTAGACGAAGAGACCCAGTACTTC
TRBJ2-7 | TRBD1 | TRBV18 | . | CASSRDRTSGEQYF | TGTGCCAGCTCACGGGACAGGACTTCTGGGGAGCAGTACTTC
TRBJ2-1 | TRBD1 | TRBV6-4 | . | CASSRQGVNEQFF | TGTGCCAGCAGCCGACAGGGAGTTAATGAGCAGTTCTTC
TRBJ2-7 | TRBD1 | TRBV28 | few | CASSLWQQGIEQYF | TGTGCCAGCAGTTTATGGCAACAGGGGATCGAGCAGTACTTC
TRBJ2-1 | . | TRBV20-1 | once | CSAFPSNEQFF | TGCAGTGCCTTCCCCTCCAATGAGCAGTTCTTC
TRBJ1-2 | . | TRBV14 | few | CASSLVKGKGYTF | TGTGCCAGCAGCCTTGTCAAGGGGAAAGGCTACACCTTC
TRBJ2-7 | . | TRBV9 | . | CASSVGTDSYEQYF | TGTGCCAGCAGCGTAGGAACTGACTCCTACGAGCAGTACTTC
TRBJ2-7 | TRBD2 | TRBV25-1 | . | CASSVSGLAGERYEQYF | TGTGCCAGCAGTGTCTCGGGACTAGCGGGAGAACGGTACGAGCAGTACTTC
TRBJ2-7 | TRBD1 | TRBV5-4 | . | CASSLFGQGISYEQYF | TGTGCCAGCAGCTTGTTCGGACAGGGAATCTCCTACGAGCAGTACTTC
TRBJ1-1 | . | TRBV30 | . | CAWSRGDNTEAFF | TGTGCCTGGTCCCGGGGAGATAACACTGAAGCTTTCTTT
TRBJ2-3 | TRBD1 | TRBV9 | . | CASNSPRQGASTDTQYF | TGTGCCAGCAATTCCCCGAGACAGGGGGCTAGCACAGATACGCAGTATTTT
TRBJ2-1 | . | TRBV7-6 | . | CASSLGTVNEQFF | TGTGCCAGCAGCTTAGGGACTGTCAATGAGCAGTTCTTC
TRBJ2-3 | TRBD2 | TRBV5-6 | few | CASSLRVAGVARTDTQYF | TGTGCCAGCAGCTTGAGGGTCGCGGGAGTCGCTCGCACAGATACGCAGTATTTT
TRBJ1-1 | TRBD1 | TRBV19 | . | CASSWDRVTEAFF | TGTGCCAGTAGTTGGGACAGGGTGACTGAAGCTTTCTTT
TRBJ1-1 | . | TRBV4-3 | . | CASSQYGVNTEAFF | TGCGCCAGCAGCCAATACGGGGTAAACACTGAAGCTTTCTTT
TRBJ2-3 | . | TRBV7-9 | . | CASSQRQTDTQYF | TGTGCCAGCAGCCAAAGACAGACAGATACGCAGTATTTT
TRBJ2-3 | TRBD2 | TRBV7-2 | . | CASSPRVTSGRRSTDTQYF | TGTGCCAGCAGCCCACGAGTAACTAGCGGGAGAAGGTCCACAGATACGCAGTATTTT
TRBJ1-2 | . | TRBV10-3 | . | CAISESSSALGGYTF | TGTGCCATCAGTGAGTCGAGCTCGGCGCTGGGCGGCTACACCTTC
TRBJ2-7 | TRBD1 | TRBV11-2 | medium-sized | CASSFNRGRPYEQYF | TGTGCCAGCAGCTTTAACAGGGGGCGACCCTACGAGCAGTACTTC